Listed here is a single T cell receptor (beta chain). The target antigen is unknown. CDR3 length: 10 amino acids. This entry belongs to a study of shared clonotypes between healthy human individuals. Across the whole study: Each donor's CD4 naive and CD4 memory cells filled three plates apiece, CD8 naive two, and CD8 memory one. Study-wide results and limits: Among donors, clonotype sharing was expected to be affected by sequencing depth.

All participating donors were Caucasian adults from Nashville, Tennessee. In the study's own analysis: ImmunoSEQ supplied junction-only sequences lacking quality scores, so filtering was different. The table came from immunoSEQ multiplex PCR; TCRdb's copy has only in-frame clones and leaves some out. V, J and clone size were drawn from that table, and D and trimming were deduced from the DNA. The table lists 2 million to 2.5 million clones, approximately 93% of them singletons. This clonotype was sampled from a man aged 18 to 30 in good health. Some clones in this sample may be carry-over from other donors' samples. The specimen sequenced was naive CD4+ T cells from PBMCs. Subset defined: CD45RA+ positively selected. The genes are TRBV21-1 and TRBJ1-1. TRBV21-1 is deemed a pseudogene. CDR3 protein: CASSPPGAFF. Here the CDR3 DNA reads TGTGCCAGCAGTCCCCCCGGAGCTTTCTTT.